This is a list of T cell receptor beta chains from one sample in a study of shared clonotypes between healthy human individuals. Assay used: immunoSEQ multiplex PCR; TCRdb lists only in-frame clones, some missing. Of approximately 600,000 clones detected, 85% to 95% appear once; the ten largest clones hold around 0.12%. The source material was naive CD8+ T cells sorted from blood. The receptors were gathered from a young woman in good health. CDR3s include the opening cysteine and the closing phenylalanine or tryptophan. The D gene is left open where the match is weak. Clone size is given for some rows only: seen once, a few or many times, or a class if the clone is expanded.

d_gene	v_gene	j_gene	abundance	CDR3aa	CDR3nt
NA	TRBV5-6	TRBJ2-1	NA	CASSLGSYNEQFF	TGTGCCAGCAGCTTGGGTTCCTACAATGAGCAGTTCTTC
NA	TRBV28	TRBJ2-7	NA	CASRPSSYEQYF	TGTGCCAGCAGACCTAGCTCCTACGAGCAGTACTTC
TRBD1	TRBV7-9	TRBJ2-7	once	CASRRDSSYEQYF	TGTGCCAGCAGACGGGACAGCTCCTACGAGCAGTACTTC
TRBD2	TRBV27	TRBJ2-1	NA	CASTLVAGGFMGEQFF	TGTGCCAGCACATTGGTAGCGGGAGGCTTTATGGGTGAGCAGTTCTTC
NA	TRBV4-1	TRBJ2-7	NA	CASSPGGSQASEQYF	TGCGCCAGCAGCCCGGGTGGCTCTCAGGCGAGCGAGCAGTACTTC
NA	TRBV27	TRBJ2-1	NA	CASSLGYEQFF	TGTGCCAGCAGTTTGGGATATGAGCAGTTCTTC
NA	TRBV4-1	TRBJ2-2	NA	CASSQFIPPTPDHTGELFF	TGCGCCAGCAGCCAATTCATCCCCCCGACACCTGATCACACCGGGGAGCTGTTTTTT
NA	TRBV30	TRBJ2-3	once	CAWSVLGGGVRSTDTQYF	TGTGCCTGGAGTGTACTCGGGGGTGGGGTACGGAGCACAGATACGCAGTATTTT
TRBD1	TRBV4-1	TRBJ1-5	NA	CASSQGQGEQPQHF	TGCGCCAGCAGCCAAGGACAGGGAGAGCAGCCCCAGCATTTT
NA	TRBV5-4	TRBJ2-7	NA	CASSLHIYEQYF	TGTGCCAGCAGCTTGCACATCTACGAGCAGTACTTC
NA	TRBV5-4	TRBJ1-4	NA	CASSLQERNEKLFF	TGTGCCAGCAGCTTGCAAGAACGTAATGAAAAACTGTTTTTT
NA	TRBV29-1	TRBJ2-7	NA	CSAPGLRDGKYEQYF	TGCAGCGCCCCTGGGCTTCGGGACGGGAAGTACGAGCAGTACTTC
TRBD1	TRBV11-1	TRBJ2-5	once	CASSWGLLQGARETQYF	TGTGCCAGCAGCTGGGGGCTGTTACAGGGGGCAAGGGAGACCCAGTACTTC
TRBD2	TRBV13	TRBJ2-1	NA	CASSSGTRVRDEQFF	TGTGCCAGCAGCTCCGGGACTAGGGTTAGGGATGAGCAGTTCTTC
TRBD2	TRBV4-1	TRBJ2-1	NA	CASSQKEAGGPIRNEQFF	TGCGCCAGCAGCCAGAAGGAAGCGGGAGGGCCCATTCGTAATGAGCAGTTCTTC
NA	TRBV5-6	TRBJ2-7	NA	CASSFGAGYEQYF	TGTGCCAGCAGCTTTGGCGCCGGCTACGAGCAGTACTTC
TRBD1	TRBV2	TRBJ2-7	NA	CASSQRDRGSSYEQYF	TGTGCCAGCAGCCAAAGGGACAGGGGTAGCTCCTACGAGCAGTACTTC
NA	TRBV27	TRBJ2-7	NA	CASSHGAPYEQYF	TGTGCCAGCAGTCATGGGGCTCCCTACGAGCAGTACTTC
NA	TRBV19	TRBJ1-5	few	CASSSRVDNQPQHF	TGTGCCAGTAGTTCCAGGGTCGATAATCAGCCCCAGCATTTT
TRBD1	TRBV28	TRBJ2-7	NA	CASSWAGGYEQYF	TGTGCCAGCAGTTGGGCAGGGGGCTACGAGCAGTACTTC
NA	TRBV2	TRBJ2-2	NA	CASSEPLWGSGDTGELFF	TGTGCCAGCAGTGAACCCCTATGGGGGTCCGGAGACACCGGGGAGCTGTTTTTT
NA	TRBV20-1	TRBJ2-7	NA	CSGTFSYEQYF	TGCAGTGGAACTTTTTCCTACGAGCAGTACTTC
NA	TRBV7-9	TRBJ1-2	NA	CASSNGQYYGYTF	TGTGCCAGCAGCAACGGACAGTACTATGGCTACACCTTC
TRBD1	TRBV7-9	TRBJ2-1	NA	CASSSTGVEQFF	TGTGCCAGCAGCTCGACAGGGGTCGAGCAGTTCTTC
NA	TRBV5-4	TRBJ1-1	NA	CASSLGGQVLSTEAFF	TGTGCCAGCAGCTTGGGTGGCCAGGTCCTGAGTACTGAAGCTTTCTTT
NA	TRBV28	TRBJ2-7	NA	CASSYGTVSSYEQYF	TGTGCCAGCAGTTACGGGACCGTGTCCTCCTACGAGCAGTACTTC
NA	TRBV2	TRBJ2-1	NA	CASSYQGLITYNEQFF	TGTGCCAGCAGCTATCAAGGACTAATCACCTACAATGAGCAGTTCTTC
NA	TRBV7-9	TRBJ1-6	NA	CARINPHSPLHF	TGTGCCAGGATCAACCCCCATTCACCCCTCCACTTT
TRBD1	TRBV28	TRBJ2-1	NA	CASNPSTGGFHFDSYNEQFF	TGTGCCAGCAACCCGTCGACAGGGGGTTTTCATTTCGATTCCTACAATGAGCAGTTCTTC
TRBD2	TRBV10-1	TRBJ2-5	NA	CASSESAGEFETQYF	TGCGCCAGCAGTGAGTCGGCGGGAGAGTTCGAGACCCAGTACTTC
NA	TRBV19	TRBJ2-2	once	CASSVPNTGELFF	TGTGCCAGTAGTGTTCCGAACACCGGGGAGCTGTTTTTT
TRBD2	TRBV10-3	TRBJ2-3	NA	CAISESASGSTDTQYF	TGTGCCATCAGTGAGTCCGCTAGCGGGAGTACAGATACGCAGTATTTT
NA	TRBV27	TRBJ1-1	NA	CASIPRTGNTEAFF	TGTGCCAGCATCCCCAGGACGGGCAACACTGAAGCTTTCTTT
NA	TRBV6-1	TRBJ1-6	NA	CASNQRNNSPLHF	TGTGCCAGCAATCAGAGGAATAATTCACCCCTCCACTTT
NA	TRBV29-1	TRBJ2-7	NA	CSVEGASPYEQYF	TGCAGCGTTGAAGGGGCCAGTCCCTACGAGCAGTACTTC
NA	TRBV28	TRBJ2-1	NA	CASSLSGRGLNEQFF	TGTGCCAGCAGTTTAAGCGGCAGGGGATTGAATGAGCAGTTCTTC
NA	TRBV7-9	TRBJ1-6	NA	CASTWSAYSPLHF	TGTGCCAGCACGTGGTCTGCCTATTCACCCCTCCACTTT
TRBD2	TRBV7-9	TRBJ2-1	NA	CASRKPGLAGANEQFF	TGTGCCAGCAGAAAGCCGGGACTAGCGGGAGCGAATGAGCAGTTCTTC
TRBD1	TRBV9	TRBJ1-2	few	CASSGSTGAINYGYTF	TGTGCCAGCAGCGGATCGACAGGGGCTATTAACTATGGCTACACCTTC
NA	TRBV19	TRBJ1-3	NA	CASSIDGGRGNTIYF	TGTGCCAGTAGTATAGACGGGGGACGTGGAAACACCATATATTTT
NA	TRBV5-4	TRBJ1-1	NA	CASSLVVGENTEAFF	TGTGCCAGCAGCTTGGTGGTAGGCGAGAACACTGAAGCTTTCTTT
NA	TRBV9	TRBJ1-1	NA	CASSGGGLNTEAFF	TGTGCCAGCAGCGGCGGGGGTCTGAACACTGAAGCTTTCTTT
NA	TRBV5-1	TRBJ2-7	NA	CASSLVTGAGVRNEQYF	TGCGCCAGCAGCTTGGTTACGGGGGCGGGAGTAAGGAACGAGCAGTACTTC
NA	TRBV27	TRBJ1-4	NA	CASSPLIRVEKLFF	TGTGCCAGCAGTCCTCTAATTAGGGTCGAAAAACTGTTTTTT
NA	TRBV19	TRBJ1-1	NA	CASSVGTLNTPEAFF	TGTGCCAGTAGTGTGGGGACTCTGAATACACCTGAAGCTTTCTTT
NA	TRBV19	TRBJ1-5	NA	CASSIGYSNQPQHF	TGTGCCAGTAGTATAGGATATAGCAATCAGCCCCAGCATTTT
NA	TRBV30	TRBJ2-3	NA	CAWSVLGLYTDTQYF	TGTGCCTGGAGTGTACTAGGACTCTACACAGATACGCAGTATTTT
NA	TRBV19	TRBJ1-2	NA	CASSIPSHGYTF	TGTGCCAGTAGTATACCCTCCCATGGCTACACCTTC
TRBD1	TRBV7-9	TRBJ2-5	NA	CASSPKRLGQGKQETQYF	TGTGCCAGCAGCCCTAAACGGCTGGGACAGGGGAAACAAGAGACCCAGTACTTC
NA	TRBV5-1	TRBJ1-1	NA	CASSLAGSTEAFF	TGCGCCAGCAGCTTGGCCGGGAGCACTGAAGCTTTCTTT
TRBD2	TRBV25-1	TRBJ2-3	NA	CASSEGREGLRDTQYF	TGTGCCAGCAGTGAGGGACGGGAGGGCCTCAGGGATACGCAGTATTTT
NA	TRBV29-1	TRBJ1-3	NA	CSVEDSGTGNTIYF	TGCAGCGTTGAAGATTCGGGGACTGGAAACACCATATATTTT
NA	TRBV28	TRBJ1-2	NA	CASSFLGGSYGYTF	TGTGCCAGCAGTTTCCTTGGGGGGTCCTATGGCTACACCTTC
NA	TRBV28	TRBJ2-5	NA	CASSLSPAGKYF	TGTGCCAGCAGTTTATCCCCGGCAGGGAAGTACTTC
NA	TRBV2	TRBJ2-2	NA	CASRLGTGGTGELFF	TGTGCCAGCAGATTGGGGACCGGGGGCACCGGGGAGCTGTTTTTT
TRBD2	TRBV10-3	TRBJ2-1	NA	CAISPLAGEFDEQFF	TGTGCCATCAGTCCCCTAGCGGGAGAGTTCGATGAGCAGTTCTTC
TRBD1	TRBV2	TRBJ1-4	NA	CASRESGTANEKLFF	TGTGCCAGCAGAGAGTCCGGGACAGCAAATGAAAAACTGTTTTTT
TRBD2	TRBV25-1	TRBJ2-7	once	CASTPSGSYEQYF	TGTGCCAGCACACCTAGCGGTTCCTACGAGCAGTACTTC
NA	TRBV9	TRBJ2-7	NA	CASSGLANDEQYF	TGTGCCAGCTCCGGGCTGGCAAACGACGAGCAGTACTTC
TRBD2	TRBV9	TRBJ2-7	few	CASSGWKVAGGDVSYEQYF	TGTGCCAGCAGCGGTTGGAAAGTAGCGGGAGGGGACGTATCCTACGAGCAGTACTTC